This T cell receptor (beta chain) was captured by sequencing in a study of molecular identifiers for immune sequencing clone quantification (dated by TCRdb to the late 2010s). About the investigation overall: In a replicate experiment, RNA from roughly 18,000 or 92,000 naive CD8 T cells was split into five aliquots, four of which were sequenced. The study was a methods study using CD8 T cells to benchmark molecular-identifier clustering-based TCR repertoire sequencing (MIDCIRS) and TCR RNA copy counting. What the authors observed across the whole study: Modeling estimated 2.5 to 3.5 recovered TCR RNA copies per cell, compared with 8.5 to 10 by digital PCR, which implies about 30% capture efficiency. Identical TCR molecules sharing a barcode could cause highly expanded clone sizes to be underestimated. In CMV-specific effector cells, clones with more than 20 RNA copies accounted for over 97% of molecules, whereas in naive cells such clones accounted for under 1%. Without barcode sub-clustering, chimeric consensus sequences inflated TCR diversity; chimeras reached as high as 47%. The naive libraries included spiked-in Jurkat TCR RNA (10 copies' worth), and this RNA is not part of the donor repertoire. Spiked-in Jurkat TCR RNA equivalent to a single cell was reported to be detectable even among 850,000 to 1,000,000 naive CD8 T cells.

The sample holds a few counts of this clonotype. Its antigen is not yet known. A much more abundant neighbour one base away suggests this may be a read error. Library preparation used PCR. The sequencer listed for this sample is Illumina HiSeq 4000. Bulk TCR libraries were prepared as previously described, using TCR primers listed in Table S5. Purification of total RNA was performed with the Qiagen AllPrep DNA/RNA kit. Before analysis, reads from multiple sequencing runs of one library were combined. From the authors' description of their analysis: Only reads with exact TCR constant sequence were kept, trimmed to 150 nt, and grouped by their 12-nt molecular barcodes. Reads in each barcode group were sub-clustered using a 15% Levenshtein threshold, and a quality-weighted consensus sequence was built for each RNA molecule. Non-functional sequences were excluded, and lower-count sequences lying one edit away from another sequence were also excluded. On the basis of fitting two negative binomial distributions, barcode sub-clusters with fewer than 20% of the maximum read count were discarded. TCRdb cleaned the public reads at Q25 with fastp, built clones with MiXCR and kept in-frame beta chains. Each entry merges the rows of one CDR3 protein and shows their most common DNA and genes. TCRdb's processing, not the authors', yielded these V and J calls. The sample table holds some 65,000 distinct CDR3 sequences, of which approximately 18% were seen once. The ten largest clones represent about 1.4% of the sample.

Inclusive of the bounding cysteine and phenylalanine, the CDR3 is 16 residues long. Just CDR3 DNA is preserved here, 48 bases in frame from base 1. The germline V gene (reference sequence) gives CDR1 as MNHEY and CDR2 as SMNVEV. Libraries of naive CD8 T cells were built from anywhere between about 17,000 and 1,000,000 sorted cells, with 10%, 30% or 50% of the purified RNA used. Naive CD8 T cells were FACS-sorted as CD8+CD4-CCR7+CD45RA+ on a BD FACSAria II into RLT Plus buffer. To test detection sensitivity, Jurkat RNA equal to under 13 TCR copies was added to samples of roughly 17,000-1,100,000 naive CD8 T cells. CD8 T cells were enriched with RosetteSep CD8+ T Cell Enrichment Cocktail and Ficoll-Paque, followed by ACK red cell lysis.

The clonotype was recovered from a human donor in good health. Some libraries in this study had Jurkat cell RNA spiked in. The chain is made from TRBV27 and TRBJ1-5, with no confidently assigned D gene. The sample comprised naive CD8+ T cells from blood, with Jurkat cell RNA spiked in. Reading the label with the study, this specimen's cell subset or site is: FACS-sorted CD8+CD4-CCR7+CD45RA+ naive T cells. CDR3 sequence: CAGSLIGEISNQPQHF. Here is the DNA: TGTGCCGGCAGTTTGATTGGGGAGATTAGCAATCAGCCCCAGCATTTT.